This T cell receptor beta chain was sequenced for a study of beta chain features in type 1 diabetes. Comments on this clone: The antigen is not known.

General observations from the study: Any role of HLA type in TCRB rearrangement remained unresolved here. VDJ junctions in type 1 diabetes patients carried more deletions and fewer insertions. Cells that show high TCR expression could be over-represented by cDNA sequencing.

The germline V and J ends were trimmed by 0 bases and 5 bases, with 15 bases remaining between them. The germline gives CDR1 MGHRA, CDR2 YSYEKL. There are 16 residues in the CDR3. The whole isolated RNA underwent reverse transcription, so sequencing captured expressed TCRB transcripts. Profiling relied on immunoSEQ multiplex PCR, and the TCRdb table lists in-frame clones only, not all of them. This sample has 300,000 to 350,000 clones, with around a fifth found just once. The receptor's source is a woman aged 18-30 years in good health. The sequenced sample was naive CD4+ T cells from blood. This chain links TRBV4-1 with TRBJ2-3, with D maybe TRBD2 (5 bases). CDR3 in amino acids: CASSQDRVARQDTQYF. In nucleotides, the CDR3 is TGCGCCAGCAGCCAAGATAGGGTAGCGAGACAAGATACGCAGTATTTT.